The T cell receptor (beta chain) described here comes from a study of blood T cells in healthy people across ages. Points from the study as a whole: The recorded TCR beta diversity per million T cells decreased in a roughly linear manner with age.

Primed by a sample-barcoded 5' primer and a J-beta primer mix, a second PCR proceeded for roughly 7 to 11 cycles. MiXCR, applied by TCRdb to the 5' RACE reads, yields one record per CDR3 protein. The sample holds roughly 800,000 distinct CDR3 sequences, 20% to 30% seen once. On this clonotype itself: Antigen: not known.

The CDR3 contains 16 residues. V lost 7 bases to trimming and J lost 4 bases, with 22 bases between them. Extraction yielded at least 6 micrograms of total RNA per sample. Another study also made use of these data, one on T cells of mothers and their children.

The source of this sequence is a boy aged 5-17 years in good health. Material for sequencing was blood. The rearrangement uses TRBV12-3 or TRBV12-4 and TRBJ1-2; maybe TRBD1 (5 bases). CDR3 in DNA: TGTGCCAGCACCACTACCGGCCTGAAGGGGACCTATGGCTACACCTTC. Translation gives CASTTTGLKGTYGYTF.